A selection of T cell receptor beta chains follows, all from one sample in a study of graft-versus-host responses after intestinal transplantation. Using immunoSEQ multiplex PCR, the repertoire was profiled, and TCRdb retains in-frame clones only, with some absent. This table has approximately 24,000 clones, approximately 85% appearing once. Sequencing was performed on PBMCs, taken more than 450 days after intestinal transplant. All receptors derive from a human patient who received an intestinal transplant, so some T cells may come from the graft donor. Both conserved end residues are part of each CDR3. The D gene is left open where the match is weak. Not all rows give a size; the values are once, few, many and, for expanded clones, a class.

cdr3_length j_call d_call clone_size v_call cdr3_aa cdr3_nt
15 TRBJ1-1 NA NA TRBV9 CASSVQGKANTEAFF TGTGCCAGCAGCGTCCAGGGGAAAGCGAACACTGAAGCTTTCTTT
18 TRBJ2-2 NA NA TRBV2 CASSERGGGRTNTGELFF TGTGCCAGCAGTGAACGCGGTGGGGGGAGGACGAACACCGGGGAGCTGTTTTTT
15 TRBJ2-5 TRBD1 NA TRBV28 CASSFRGTGGETQYF TGTGCCAGCAGTTTTAGGGGGACAGGGGGGGAGACCCAGTACTTC
16 TRBJ2-1 NA NA TRBV9 CASSMRLVSSYNEQFF TGTGCCAGCAGCATGCGACTAGTTTCATCCTACAATGAGCAGTTCTTC
19 TRBJ2-6 TRBD1 NA TRBV18 CASSSLPGQVYSGANVLTF TGTGCCAGCTCGTCGCTTCCGGGACAGGTGTACTCTGGGGCCAACGTCCTGACTTTC
15 TRBJ2-1 NA NA TRBV30 CAWTSLARRASEQFF TGTGCCTGGACTTCTCTAGCGAGGAGAGCCAGCGAGCAGTTCTTC
11 TRBJ2-7 TRBD2 NA TRBV10-3 CASTGGGEQYF TGTGCCTCCACGGGAGGGGGCGAGCAGTACTTC
16 TRBJ2-5 NA NA TRBV28 CASKIKRGEERETQYF TGTGCCAGTAAAATAAAAAGGGGAGAGGAGCGAGAGACCCAGTACTTC
15 TRBJ2-7 TRBD1 NA TRBV9 CASSVRAQGDYEQYF TGTGCCAGCAGCGTTCGGGCCCAGGGGGACTACGAGCAGTACTTC
14 TRBJ2-7 NA few TRBV7-3 CASSLGGPPYEQYF TGTGCCAGCAGCTTGGGGGGGCCACCCTACGAGCAGTACTTC
15 TRBJ2-1 TRBD2 NA TRBV9 CASSVGGGAYNEQFF TGTGCCAGCAGCGTAGGCGGGGGGGCCTACAATGAGCAGTTCTTC
12 TRBJ2-5 NA NA TRBV15 CATSRDLGTQYF TGTGCCACCAGCAGAGATTTGGGGACCCAGTACTTC
14 TRBJ2-1 NA NA TRBV5-1 CASSEGRAINEQFF TGCGCCAGCAGTGAGGGACGGGCCATTAATGAGCAGTTCTTC
14 TRBJ1-1 NA NA TRBV28 CASSGEGGNTEAFF TGTGCCAGCAGTGGCGAGGGAGGGAACACTGAAGCTTTCTTT
13 TRBJ2-7 NA NA TRBV4-1 CASSSRSDYEQYF TGCGCCAGCAGCTCCCGGTCAGACTACGAGCAGTACTTC
14 TRBJ1-1 NA NA TRBV28 CASSPGAGNTEAFF TGTGCCAGCAGTCCCGGGGCGGGTAACACTGAAGCTTTCTTT
16 TRBJ2-3 TRBD2 NA TRBV28 CASSLLAGVRTDTQYF TGTGCCAGCAGTTTATTAGCGGGAGTTAGGACAGATACGCAGTATTTT